This entry is about one T cell receptor beta chain. Its antigen is unidentified. It was with unique molecular identifiers that the TCRbeta library was prepared. TCRdb called the PCR reads again in MiXCR, with one record for every CDR3 protein. The data hold 700,000 to 850,000 distinct CDR3 sequences, with roughly 15% observed a single time. This sample is drawn from a study of T-cell reconstitution after alpha-beta-depleted transplantation in children. Study-wide points: Reportedly, roughly two months post-transplant, alpha-beta T cells arose from several hundred expanded graft clones. T cells produced anew were the main source of T-cell counts and diversity one year after transplant. High day-60 TCRbeta diversity in some patients came from surviving recipient T cells and thymic progenitors.

Germline values: CDR1 DFQATT, CDR2 SNEGSKA (reference sequence). V was trimmed by 3 bases and J by 0 bases, leaving 20 bases between them. The CDR3 consists of 18 residues. The receptor's source is a male patient younger than 18 who had a stem cell transplant for acute lymphoblastic leukemia, so the T cells may come from the graft donor. Sequencing used PBMCs, mostly from graft donor cells, obtained 360 days after TCRalphabeta/CD19-depleted stem cell transplant. V gene TRBV20-1 combines with J gene TRBJ2-2, with D maybe TRBD2 (6 bases). The DNA of the CDR3 is TGCAGTGCTAGGGAGGGCTCTTGGGAACGGACGAACACCGGGGAGCTGTTTTTT. Protein: CSAREGSWERTNTGELFF.